Listed below are T cell receptor beta chains from one sample, sequenced in a study of blood T cells in healthy people across ages. TCRdb analysed the 5' RACE reads with MiXCR anew, one entry per CDR3 protein. The profile shows 1.5 million to 2 million distinct CDR3 sequences, about 39% of them singletons. The sequenced sample was blood. These receptors were taken from a human donor in good health. Each CDR3 is given with its conserved first and last residue. Each record gives: clone size, D gene, J gene, V gene, CDR3 protein, CDR3 DNA. A D gene is named only where the DNA matches it firmly. The size field is filled for only some rows; it gives once, few, many or a size class.

NA NA TRBJ1-1 TRBV4-3 CASSQDLIGGSTEAFF TGCGCCAGCAGCCAAGATCTCATCGGGGGAAGCACTGAAGCTTTCTTT
few NA TRBJ2-7 TRBV28 CASRQQGSYYEQYF TGTGCCAGCAGACAACAGGGTTCCTACTACGAGCAGTACTTC
few NA TRBJ2-6 TRBV10-3 CAIGSQVPSSGANVLTF TGTGCCATCGGATCCCAGGTGCCGAGCTCTGGGGCCAACGTCCTGACTTTC
NA TRBD2 TRBJ2-3 TRBV9 CASSALAGGLTDTQYF TGTGCCAGCAGCGCGCTAGCGGGGGGACTCACAGATACGCAGTATTTT
few NA TRBJ2-1 TRBV4-3 CASSHTRGGPYNEQFF TGCGCCAGCAGCCATACAAGGGGGGGCCCCTACAATGAGCAGTTCTTC
NA NA TRBJ1-2 TRBV20-1 CSAREYRESNYGYTF TGCAGTGCTAGAGAGTACAGGGAGAGTAACTATGGCTACACCTTC
NA TRBD1 TRBJ2-3 TRBV24-1 CATSDNSWTGTDTEYF TGTGCCACCAGTGATAATTCTTGGACAGGCACAGATACGGAGTATTTT
NA NA TRBJ1-2 TRBV18 CASSFPPTAVANYGYTF TGTGCCAGCTCATTCCCCCCCACGGCAGTCGCTAACTATGGCTACACCTTC
NA NA TRBJ2-1 TRBV5-5 CASSLKPRGEQFF TGTGCCAGCAGCTTGAAGCCGCGGGGTGAGCAGTTCTTC
NA TRBD2 TRBJ2-4 TRBV18 CASSPPPRGVINEQYF TGTGCCAGCTCACCACCGCCGCGGGGGGTGATCAATGAGCAGTACTTC
few TRBD1 TRBJ1-2 TRBV28 CASSLYGTALYGYTF TGTGCCAGCAGTTTATATGGGACAGCACTATATGGCTACACCTTC
NA NA TRBJ2-1 TRBV20-1 CSAGTWDNEQFF TGCAGTGCTGGGACTTGGGACAATGAGCAGTTCTTC
few NA TRBJ2-5 TRBV7-9 CASSRGGTQETQYF TGTGCCAGCAGCCGGGGAGGTACCCAAGAGACCCAGTACTTC
NA NA TRBJ2-3 TRBV12-3/TRBV12-4 CASSNGGTDTQYF TGTGCCAGCAGTAACGGGGGAACAGATACGCAGTATTTT
NA NA TRBJ1-1 TRBV12-5 CASGPPTEMNTEAFF TGTGCTAGTGGTCCGCCGACGGAAATGAACACTGAAGCTTTCTTT
NA NA TRBJ2-5 TRBV10-3 CATVDGRGETQYF TGTGCCACCGTGGATGGACGAGGAGAGACCCAGTACTTC
NA NA TRBJ1-1 TRBV4-3 CASSQAETGWNTEAFF TGCGCCAGTAGCCAAGCGGAGACAGGATGGAACACTGAAGCTTTCTTT
few TRBD2 TRBJ2-5 TRBV5-6 CASSLALRGGRETQYF TGTGCCAGCAGCTTGGCCTTGCGGGGGGGCCGGGAGACCCAGTACTTC
NA TRBD1 TRBJ2-7 TRBV7-9 CASSPTFDRGGYEQYF TGTGCCAGCAGCCCGACCTTTGACAGGGGTGGCTACGAGCAGTACTTC
few NA TRBJ1-4 TRBV25-1 CASSASGPTNEKLFF TGTGCCAGCAGTGCCTCAGGACCGACTAATGAAAAACTGTTTTTT
many NA TRBJ2-3 TRBV7-2 CASSLQVAPTDTQYF TGTGCCAGCAGCTTACAGGTTGCTCCCACAGATACGCAGTATTTT
few TRBD1 TRBJ2-7 TRBV7-9 CASSRRQGKSAYEQYF TGTGCCAGCAGCCGGAGACAGGGGAAAAGCGCCTACGAGCAGTACTTC
NA NA TRBJ1-5 TRBV6-2/TRBV6-3 CASRTRQSNQPQHF TGTGCCAGCAGGACGCGACAGAGCAATCAGCCCCAGCATTTT
few NA TRBJ2-1 TRBV6-1 CASSVLGDSYNEQFF TGTGCCAGTAGTGTACTAGGGGATTCCTACAATGAGCAGTTCTTC
few NA TRBJ2-1 TRBV28 CASSPRGAYHEQFF TGTGCCAGCAGTCCCCGAGGGGCCTACCATGAGCAGTTCTTC
NA TRBD1 TRBJ1-1 TRBV28 CASTPGGGAFF TGTGCCAGCACCCCAGGGGGGGGAGCTTTCTTT
NA NA TRBJ2-7 TRBV2 CASSVWGAGEQYF TGTGCCAGCAGTGTCTGGGGGGCAGGGGAGCAGTACTTC
NA NA TRBJ2-1 TRBV7-3 CASSLNAGNNEQFF TGTGCCAGCAGCTTAAATGCGGGGAACAACGAGCAGTTCTTC
NA NA TRBJ2-3 TRBV9 CASSVRDWDTQYF TGTGCCAGCAGCGTGCGGGATTGGGATACGCAGTATTTT
NA TRBD2 TRBJ2-7 TRBV28 CASSFGGTTYEQYF TGTGCCAGCAGTTTTGGGGGGACTACCTACGAGCAGTACTTC
NA TRBD1 TRBJ2-7 TRBV3-1 CASSQVGTGQTYEQYF TGTGCCAGCAGCCAAGTGGGGACAGGCCAAACCTACGAGCAGTACTTC
few NA TRBJ1-2 TRBV6-6 CASSYGRHSYGYTF TGTGCCAGCAGTTATGGCAGACATTCTTATGGCTACACCTTC
few NA TRBJ2-1 TRBV20-1 CSAGDRPPSYNEQFF TGCAGTGCTGGGGACCGACCCCCCTCCTACAATGAGCAGTTCTTC
NA NA TRBJ1-1 TRBV7-2 CASSIVAGADTEAFF TGTGCCAGCAGCATAGTAGCGGGGGCGGACACTGAAGCTTTCTTT
NA NA TRBJ2-7 TRBV15 CAASRLGASYEQYF TGTGCCGCCAGCCGACTTGGGGCATCCTACGAGCAGTACTTC
many NA TRBJ1-1 TRBV25-1 CASSEFLEGFTEAFF TGTGCCAGCAGTGAATTTCTGGAGGGGTTCACTGAAGCTTTCTTT
NA NA TRBJ2-1 TRBV28 CASSTQGEKSYNEQFF TGTGCCAGCAGTACACAGGGTGAGAAATCCTACAATGAGCAGTTCTTC
NA TRBD1 TRBJ1-4 TRBV5-1 CASSPGGGKEKLFF TGCGCCAGCAGCCCAGGAGGGGGCAAAGAAAAACTGTTTTTT
few NA TRBJ2-7 TRBV7-8 CASSPRDFGYEQYF TGTGCCAGCAGCCCCCGGGACTTCGGCTACGAGCAGTACTTC
NA TRBD2 TRBJ2-5 TRBV7-9 CASSPRSTGGFWEQYF TGTGCCAGCAGCCCCCGCTCTACCGGGGGGTTTTGGGAGCAGTACTTC
NA NA TRBJ2-5 TRBV9 CASSARDTQETQYF TGTGCCAGCAGCGCGCGGGACACGCAAGAGACCCAGTACTTC
NA NA TRBJ1-4 TRBV4-3 CASSQAEANEKLFF TGCGCCAGCAGCCAAGCTGAGGCTAATGAAAAACTGTTTTTT
NA NA TRBJ2-7 TRBV20-1 CSARGQLPYEQYF TGCAGTGCTAGAGGACAGCTCCCCTACGAGCAGTACTTC
few NA TRBJ2-7 TRBV6-5 CASSYSGAGTYEQYF TGTGCCAGCAGTTACTCGGGGGCAGGTACCTACGAGCAGTACTTC
many TRBD1 TRBJ2-4 TRBV4-3 CASSATGTGEDIQYF TGCGCCAGCAGCGCCACCGGGACAGGGGAGGACATTCAGTACTTC